This TCR beta chain is drawn from a study of blood T cell repertoires in COVID-19. At the level of the study: Spain, Italy and the United States supplied samples that represented acute and convalescent COVID-19. PBMCs, B-cell-depleted T cells, or T cells provided the cDNA or gDNA that made up the material.

This clone was seen once. Patients from Seattle were sampled longitudinally, starting during active infection. Authors' processing steps: Amplified reference gene primers provided the basis for estimating nucleated cell counts. Method: immunoSEQ multiplex PCR; TCRdb's copy keeps in-frame clones and lacks some. The V and J calls and the clone size are those of that table, but D and trimming were determined from the DNA. Among about 270,000 clones listed, 75% to 95% were seen once. In germline, CDR1 is SQVTM, CDR2 ANQGSEA. With 2 bases removed from V and 4 bases from J, the gap between germline ends came to 11 bases. The CDR3 runs 13 residues.

This TCR was recovered from a person under 30 with COVID-19, enrolled during active disease. The sample taken for sequencing was peripheral blood. The J gene is TRBJ1-1, the V gene TRBV29-1, with D possibly matching TRBD1 (5 bases). In DNA, the CDR3 is TGCAGCGTTGAAAGGGGCTCGGTCACTGAAGCTTTCTTT. Its translation: CSVERGSVTEAFF.